The subject of this entry is one T cell receptor beta chain. As yet, its antigen is unknown. TCRdb's copy holds only in-frame clones and misses some; the assay was immunoSEQ multiplex PCR. In the table there are millions of clones, 85% to 95% of which are singletons. The sample is drawn from a study of shared clonotypes between healthy human individuals. This CDR3 contains 11 residues. V was trimmed by 6 bases and J by 5 bases, leaving 7 bases between them. Germline assignment: CDR1 MNHEY and CDR2 SMNVEV (reference sequence). Overall study findings and caveats: Generally, naive subsets came out with larger estimated richness than memory subsets. Limited genetic and exposure-history diversity came from having few donors.

The gene calls are TRBV27 and TRBJ1-1; D is unclear. The sequencing input was naive CD4+ T cells from PBMCs. The subset here: CD45RA+ positively selected. This receptor was taken from a man aged 18-30 years in good health. Some clones in this sample may be carry-over from other donors' samples. The CDR3 DNA follows: TGTGCCAGCAGGACTTTTACTGAAGCTTTCTTT. Translation gives CASRTFTEAFF.